This T cell receptor (beta chain) was captured in a study of human T cells and chemical hapten exposure. About the research overall: Application of 0.01% DPC to the upper back was done by patch test, with a reading at 6 days.

Indicated time point: pre-sensitization, week 0. Treatment specified: therapeutic diphenylcyclopropenone sensitization with weekly scalp DPC. Phlebotomy was performed prior to application of every patch test. Study conclusions and caveats: Having alopecia, donors may respond immunologically unlike healthy people.

In its sample, this clonotype was seen a few times. What it recognizes is unknown. Germline loops: CDR1 SQVTM, CDR2 ANQGSEA. J gave up 4 bases and V 7 bases, and 7 bases lay outside the gene matches. The CDR3 runs to 13 residues. MiXCR, applied by TCRdb to the RACE reads, yields one record per CDR3 protein. In the table there are around 200,000 distinct CDR3 sequences, 25% to 30% of which are singletons. The sequence was obtained from a woman aged 25 to 45 with alopecia areata. Some clones in this sample may be carry-over from other donors' samples. The sample was whole blood, taken in connection with sensitization to the hapten diphenylcyclopropenone (DPC). V is TRBV29-1 and J is TRBJ1-5, with 7 bases identical to TRBD1. CDR3 protein: CSAGTELNQPQHF. CDR3 nucleotide sequence: TGCAGCGCCGGGACAGAACTTAATCAGCCCCAGCATTTT. The full variable domain, in which reference TRBV29-1 and TRBJ1-5 provide the parts outside the CDR3, is SAVISQKPSRDICQRGTSLTIQCQVDSQVTMMFWYRQQPGQSLTLIATANQGSEATYESGFVIDKFPISRPNLTFSTLTVSNMSPEDSSIYLCSAGTELNQPQHFGDGTRLSIL.